This record looks at one T cell receptor (beta chain) sequence and its context. Its target is unknown. TCRdb keeps only in-frame clones here, not all; method: immunoSEQ multiplex PCR. The table includes tens of thousands of clones, 80% to 90% detected once. This sample is drawn from a study of radiotherapy plus CTLA-4 blockade in lung cancer. Points from the study as a whole: Radiotherapy with ipilimumab was followed by blood expansion of tumor-derived clones.

The CDR3 loop spans 15 amino acids. Per germline, CDR1 SGHVS and CDR2 FQNEAQ. Between the trimmed V and J ends, which lost 0 bases and 0 bases, there was a span of 9 bases. The source is a human donor with non-small cell lung cancer whose response to radiotherapy plus ipilimumab could not be evaluated. The chain uses TRBV7-8 and TRBJ2-7, with D unclear. This specimen was peripheral blood, taken from a patient treated with radiotherapy plus ipilimumab. The DNA for the CDR3 is TGTGCCAGCAGCTTAGCTGAGCTTAGCTCCTACGAGCAGTACTTC. Amino acids: CASSLAELSSYEQYF.